This T cell receptor (beta chain) was recorded in a study of OX40 agonist ivuxolimab in advanced cancers. Study results and limitations: Circulating CD4+ and CD8+ T cells showed clonal expansion by week 6 at 0.1 to 3.0 mg/kg. The specificity for antigen of the expanded peripheral T cells was not determined. Averaged across samples, CD8+ T cells carried more expanded clones than CD4+ did.

The J segment lost 2 bases and the V segment lost 4 bases, leaving 4 bases of the junction unmatched. The CDR3 spans 15 residues. This clone was found once. Its antigen remains unidentified. Libraries were prepared by immunoSEQ multiplex PCR; TCRdb keeps only in-frame clonotypes and omits some of them. The data contain approximately 49,000 clones, 85% of them singletons. The chain carries TRBV23-1 and TRBJ2-3; TRBD1 aligns across 9 bases. TRBV23-1 is classed as an ORF, of uncertain function. The sequence came from an adult with an advanced solid tumor such as melanoma, head and neck, liver or kidney cancer. The material sequenced was CD4+ or CD8+ T cells sorted from blood, taken in a trial of the OX40 agonist ivuxolimab. CDR3 sequence (DNA): TGCGCCAGCAGTCGGGGACAGGGTTTCACAGATACGCAGTATTTT. It translates to CASSRGQGFTDTQYF.